A single sample gave rise to the 30 T cell receptor beta chains below, sequenced in a study of blood T cell repertoires in COVID-19. The data were produced by immunoSEQ multiplex PCR, yet TCRdb's version contains in-frame clones alone and is incomplete. In the table there are roughly 260,000 clones, about 89% of which are singletons. Sequenced: PBMCs or T cells enriched from blood (not recorded which). The receptors stem from a young woman who had recovered from COVID-19.

This chain connects TRBV7-2 to TRBJ1-5; D is unclear. This CDR3 has 15 residues. Trimming took 0 bases from V and 6 from J, leaving 12 bases between them. The germline V gene encodes CDR1 SGHTA and CDR2 FQGNSA. This CDR3 is CASSLASGSGQPQHF. The CDR3 DNA reads TGTGCCAGCAGCTTAGCTTCGGGGAGTGGTCAGCCCCAGCATTTT.

The chain uses TRBV5-1 and TRBJ1-1; D is ambiguous. Germline V gives CDR1 SGHRS, CDR2 YFSETQ. Trimming cost V 5 bases and J 2 bases, with 10 bases left between them. The CDR3 runs 13 residues. DNA of the CDR3: TGCGCCAGCAGACGCAGGTTCAACACTGAAGCTTTCTTT. Residues: CASRRRFNTEAFF.

This clone was found once. The V call is TRBV3-1 (or the pseudogene TRBV3-2), the J call TRBJ2-7, with a weak D call TRBD2 (5 bases). V dropped 1 base and J dropped 1 base, with 14 bases sitting between them. Germline CDR1 LGHDT, CDR2 YNNKEL (reference sequence). The CDR3 contains 16 residues. CDR3 bases: TGTGCCAGCAGCCAAGGGTTGAGGGCTCTATCCTACGAGCAGTACTTC. Protein: CASSQGLRALSYEQYF.

In this sample, this clone turned up once. V usage is TRBV28 and J usage is TRBJ1-4, with a possible D match to TRBD1 (6 bases). CDR3 length: 16 residues. V lost 1 base to trimming and J lost 3 bases, with 12 bases between them. Germline-derived CDR1 and CDR2 are MDHEN and SYDVKM. This CDR3 reads CASSLSLGGPNEKLFF. The CDR3 coding sequence is TGTGCCAGCAGTTTATCCCTAGGGGGACCTAATGAAAAACTGTTTTTT.

V usage is TRBV9 and J usage is TRBJ2-7; a weak D match, TRBD2 (5 bases). The CDR3 totals 15 residues. V lost 0 bases, J lost 0 bases, and 10 bases lay in between. Germline-derived CDR1 and CDR2 are SGDLS and YYNGEE. The CDR3 coding sequence is TGTGCCAGCAGCGTAGAAGCGGAGGCCTCCTACGAGCAGTACTTC. Its protein is CASSVEAEASYEQYF.

In DNA, the CDR3 is TGTGCCAGTAGTACCGAACGGGACTACACAAGCACAGATACGCAGTATTTT. This translates into CASSTERDYTSTDTQYF. The chain recombines TRBV19 with TRBJ2-3, with 7 nucleotides matching TRBD2. This CDR3 region has 17 residues. CDR1 and CDR2 (germline): LNHDA, SQIVND (reference sequence). Trimming at V came to 4 bases and at J to 0 bases, leaving 10 bases not matched to a gene.

This sequence joins TRBV12-5 and TRBJ2-3; TRBD2 agrees at 7 bases. This CDR3 is built from 16 residues. With V trimmed by 8 bases and J by 7 bases, 18 bases remained unmatched. Per the germline V gene, CDR1 is LGHNT and CDR2 is FRNRAP. This CDR3 reads CASSLGTTVGLNTQYF. DNA for the CDR3: TGTGCTAGTAGTCTCGGGACTACCGTGGGGTTAAATACGCAGTATTTT.

The chain couples TRBV6-5 to TRBJ2-1, with TRBD2 identical over 14 bases. Trimming took 6 bases from V and 9 from J; bases not matched to a gene: 7. Germline CDR1 MNHEY, CDR2 SVGAGI. The CDR3 is 15 residues long. The CDR3 reads CASRRGLAGVLEQFF. The CDR3 DNA follows: TGTGCCAGCAGGAGGGGACTAGCGGGAGTGCTTGAGCAGTTCTTC.

This clone has more than one count but fewer than ten. V is TRBV5-5 and J is TRBJ2-5; 7 positions match TRBD1. The CDR3 is 14 amino acids. Germline V CDR1 and CDR2: SGHKS, YYEKEE (reference sequence). V was pared by 3 bases and J by 4 bases, with 6 bases of the junction left unmatched. The CDR3 protein is CASSYLDRPETQYF. The DNA for the CDR3 is TGTGCCAGCAGCTATTTGGACAGGCCAGAGACCCAGTACTTC.

The genes are TRBV19 and TRBJ1-4, with 7 bases identical to TRBD1. Germline CDR1 is LNHDA and CDR2 is SQIVND (reference sequence). CDR3 length equals 16 residues. The trim removed 1 base at V and 5 bases at J, leaving 7 bases unmatched. The CDR3 protein is CASSIAATGRNEKLFF. The CDR3 DNA follows: TGTGCCAGTAGTATAGCCGCGACAGGGAGAAATGAAAAACTGTTTTTT.

V usage is TRBV5-6 and J usage is TRBJ2-7; D call uncertain. Trimming took off 0 bases at V and 5 bases at J, with 3 bases between the two ends. Germline V gene lookup returns CDR1 SGHDT and CDR2 YYEEEE. This CDR3 region has 11 residues. The CDR3 bases are TGTGCCAGCAGCTTGGGTAACGAGCAGTACTTC. It yields the protein CASSLGNEQYF. Variable domain in full (rest from reference TRBV5-6 and TRBJ2-7): DAGVTQSPTHLIKTRGQQVTLRCSPKSGHDTVSWYQQALGQGPQFIFQYYEEEERQRGNFPDRFSGHQFPNYSSELNVNALLLGDSALYLCASSLGNEQYFGPGTRLTVT.

The rearrangement uses TRBV18 and TRBJ2-7, with D possibly being TRBD1 (5 bases). Germline V CDR1 and CDR2: KGHSH, LQKENI. The CDR3 spans 13 residues. V dropped 3 bases and J dropped 3 bases, with 9 bases sitting between them. CDR3 sequence (DNA): TGTGCCAGCTCACCCTCGACAGTCTACGAGCAGTACTTC. Translated, it gives CASSPSTVYEQYF.

The J gene is TRBJ2-5, the V gene TRBV18; 7 nucleotides line up with TRBD1. CDR3 length: 15 amino acids. J gave up 9 bases and V 3 bases, and 13 bases lay outside the gene matches. Germline CDR1 reads KGHSH; CDR2 reads LQKENI. The CDR3 is CASSPGDSLLGAQYF. The CDR3 DNA reads TGTGCCAGCTCACCGGGGGACAGCCTCCTTGGGGCCCAGTACTTC.

The V call is TRBV19, the J call TRBJ1-2; TRBD1 agrees at 7 bases. J was trimmed by 4 bases and V by 9 bases; bases with no gene match: 8. The CDR3 runs to 13 residues. Germline V gene sequence: CDR1 LNHDA, CDR2 SQIVND (reference sequence). The CDR3 DNA is TGTGCCAGCGGCGAGACAGGGCTCTATGGCTACACCTTC. It specifies CASGETGLYGYTF.

The chain couples TRBV30 to TRBJ2-7, with 7 bases that match TRBD2. V lost 8 bases and J lost 0; bases outside the gene matches: 10. Per germline, CDR1 GTSNPN and CDR2 SVGIG (reference sequence). The CDR3 consists of 14 residues. The CDR3 is CAVEGRGYSYEQYF. The CDR3 coding sequence is TGTGCCGTGGAGGGGCGGGGGTACTCCTACGAGCAGTACTTC.

V and J are TRBV5-4 and TRBJ2-5, with D tentatively TRBD2 (5 bases). Germline V gene data show CDR1 as SGHNT and CDR2 as YYREEE (reference sequence). V lost 2 bases, J lost 5 bases, and 19 bases lay in between. The CDR3 contains 16 residues. The CDR3 DNA sequence: TGTGCCAGCAGCTTACGTCCAGGAGGACTTGAGGAGACCCAGTACTTC. Its translation is CASSLRPGGLEETQYF.

The CDR3 bases are TGTGCCAGCAGTAAATTCCGGGGGGACACTGAAGCTTTCTTT. Protein: CASSKFRGDTEAFF. The chain carries TRBV6-2 or TRBV6-3 and TRBJ1-1; D might be TRBD1 (5 bases). V lost 5 bases, J lost 3 bases, and 13 bases lay in between. The germline CDR1 and CDR2 sequences are MNHEY and SVGEGT. This CDR3 contains 14 residues.

This clone was detected only a few times. V usage is TRBV27 and J usage is TRBJ2-1, with 8 bases lining up with TRBD2. This CDR3 comprises 13 residues. The germline gives CDR1 MNHEY, CDR2 SMNVEV (reference sequence). V trimming: 8 bases; J trimming: 2 bases; junction bases outside the gene matches: 2. The DNA for the CDR3 is TGTGCCAGCGGGGGACTAGCCTACAATGAGCAGTTCTTC. Translation: CASGGLAYNEQFF.

V gene TRBV7-2 combines with J gene TRBJ2-3; 12 positions match TRBD2. The germline V gene encodes CDR1 SGHTA and CDR2 FQGNSA. The V and J ends lost 4 bases and 0 bases, in that order; junction bases with no gene match: 5. This CDR3 has 17 residues. The CDR3 nucleotides are TGTGCCAGCAGCTACCGACTAGCGGGGGCGAGCACAGATACGCAGTATTTT. It specifies CASSYRLAGASTDTQYF.

The gene calls are TRBV18 and TRBJ2-1; 10 bases agree with TRBD2. V gave up 3 bases and J gave up 5 bases; unmatched junction bases: 4. The germline V gene has CDR1 KGHSH and CDR2 LQKENI. This CDR3 is 15 amino acids long. In DNA form, the CDR3 reads TGTGCCAGCTCACCCGGACTAGCGGCCCACAATGAGCAGTTCTTC. Amino acids: CASSPGLAAHNEQFF.

V and J are TRBV10-3 and TRBJ2-1; no firm D call. V shed 4 bases and J shed 4 bases, with 8 bases lying between them. The germline V gene encodes CDR1 ENHRY and CDR2 SYGVKD. This CDR3 spans 13 amino acids. CDR3 in DNA: TGTGCCATCAGTGCGACGGGTTACAATGAGCAGTTCTTC. This gives the protein CAISATGYNEQFF.

The chain combines TRBV5-5 with TRBJ2-5, with TRBD2 as a possible D gene (6 bases). Per the germline V gene, CDR1 is SGHKS and CDR2 is YYEKEE (reference sequence). Trimming left V 4 bases short and J 5 bases short, with 15 bases between. The CDR3 length is 14 residues. CDR3 in DNA: TGTGCCAGCAGCCCGGGACTCCCCTACGAGACCCAGTACTTC. Translation: CASSPGLPYETQYF.

In regard to this clone: One end of the junction is discordant with germline, which a read error may explain. This rearrangement joins TRBV7-2 to TRBJ2-3, with TRBD2 identical over 10 bases. The CDR3 is 17 residues long. Per the germline V gene, CDR1 is SGHTA and CDR2 is FQGNSA. The CDR3 sequence is CASRLGGSGGHTDTQYF. Written as DNA, the CDR3 is TGTGCCAGCCGCTTAGGTGGTAGCGGGGGGCATACAGATACGCAGTATTTT.

This clone is termed medium-sized. Written as DNA, the CDR3 is TGTGCCATCAGTGAGTCTATGGCGGGAGAGTATAATGAGCAGTTCTTC. It yields the protein CAISESMAGEYNEQFF. V is TRBV10-3 and J is TRBJ2-1; 7 nucleotides agree with TRBD2. The CDR3 loop spans 16 amino acids. Germline trimming cut 0 bases from V and 7 bases from J; bases unmatched to any gene: 9. Germline V gene sequence: CDR1 ENHRY, CDR2 SYGVKD.

This clone occurred a few times. The chain is built from TRBV12-5 and TRBJ2-7, with 7 nucleotides matching TRBD1. This CDR3 is 13 amino acids long. The trim removed 4 bases at V and 3 bases at J, leaving 3 bases unmatched. Germline assignment: CDR1 LGHNT and CDR2 FRNRAP. The CDR3: CASGSGQLYEQYF. The CDR3 DNA reads TGTGCTAGTGGTTCGGGACAGCTCTACGAGCAGTACTTC. Together with reference TRBV12-5 and TRBJ2-7, the CDR3 gives the full variable domain: DARVTQTPRHKVTEMGQEVTMRCQPILGHNTVFWYRQTMMQGLELLAYFRNRAPLDDSGMPKDRFSAEMPDATLATLKIQPSEPRDSAVYFCASGSGQLYEQYFGPGTRLTVT.

The chain employs TRBV7-9 and TRBJ2-1; D perhaps matches TRBD1 (5 bases). The CDR3 spans 16 residues. Germline lookup yields CDR1 SEHNR and CDR2 FQNEAQ (reference sequence). The V gene lost 5 bases and the J gene lost 8 bases, with 22 bases spanning the gap. CDR3 coding DNA: TGTGCCAGCAGCCACCCGGACACGCCTCGATTCCATGAGCAGTTCTTC. Its protein is CASSHPDTPRFHEQFF.

This clone appeared a few times. The chain is built from TRBV28 and TRBJ1-3; D is undetermined. Between the trimmed V and J ends, which lost 6 bases and 0 bases, there was a span of 9 bases. The CDR3 sequence is 14 residues long. Germline-derived CDR1 and CDR2 are MDHEN and SYDVKM. Here the CDR3 DNA reads TGTGCCAGCAGCCCTGCGAGCTCTGGAAACACCATATATTTT. Translation: CASSPASSGNTIYF.

The chain joins TRBV28 to TRBJ1-1; D not resolved. The CDR3 has 15 residues. The V and J ends lost 0 bases and 0 bases respectively, with 8 bases between them. CDR1 and CDR2 (germline): MDHEN, SYDVKM. The CDR3 coding sequence is TGTGCCAGCAGTTTATGGGGCAGAATGAACACTGAAGCTTTCTTT. Amino acid sequence: CASSLWGRMNTEAFF.

This chain uses TRBV4-1 with TRBJ2-1; TRBD2 agrees at 11 bases. CDR3 size: 17 residues. Germline V gene data show CDR1 as MGHRA and CDR2 as YSYEKL. With 1 base clipped from V and 8 bases from J, the junction kept 10 bases outside the gene matches. CDR3 nucleotides: TGCGCCAGCAGCCAAGTTAGCGGGAGGGCCCTTTGGCATGAGCAGTTCTTC. It codes for CASSQVSGRALWHEQFF.

V usage is TRBV19 and J usage is TRBJ1-6; D might be TRBD1 (6 bases). This CDR3 has 17 residues. Germline V gene lookup returns CDR1 LNHDA and CDR2 SQIVND (reference sequence). Trimming stripped 9 bases from V and 0 bases from J, with 18 bases between. The CDR3 DNA reads as TGTGCCAGGAAAACCGGGACACTGAGCTCCTATAATTCACCCCTCCACTTT. This sequence encodes CARKTGTLSSYNSPLHF.